This T cell receptor (beta chain) was identified during a study of T cells expressing NK-cell markers. Overall study context: Sequenced donors, eight in total, included seven who were HCMV-seropositive and one who was seronegative.

CDR3 length equals 14 residues. Germline CDR1 reads DFQATT; CDR2 reads SNEGSKA (reference sequence). From its re-call of the 5' RACE reads, TCRdb lists each CDR3 protein once, without DNA. The table gives 550,000 or so distinct CDR3 sequences; the top ten clones make up approximately 4% of it. The sequence came from a man younger than 35 in good health. Material: blood T cells: a sorted CD56 or NKG2C T cell subset, CD4+ or CD8+ T cells, or bulk PBMC T cells (not recorded which). The rearrangement uses TRBV20-1 and TRBJ1-6. CDR3 protein: CSARDLGSNSPLHF.